This T cell receptor (beta chain) was identified during a study of beta chain features in type 1 diabetes. Since all of the isolated RNA was reverse transcribed, expressed TCRB transcripts were what got sequenced. Profiling relied on immunoSEQ multiplex PCR, and the TCRdb table lists in-frame clones only, not all of them. The sample consists of around 450,000 clones, over 9.5% of them appearing once. Germline CDR1 SNHLY, CDR2 FYNNEI. CDR3 length equals 14 residues. With 5 bases clipped from V and 7 bases from J, the junction kept 8 bases outside the gene matches. Points on this clone: Its antigen is unidentified.

Study conclusions and caveats: Whether HLA type influences TCRB rearrangement remained unresolved here. Patients showed naive, central memory and Treg TCRB repertoires that appeared more similar than those of healthy donors. A potential PCR bias toward shorter templates would be equal in patient and control samples. Reads derived from cDNA could over-represent cells showing high TCR expression.

The sample was naive CD4+ T cells from blood. This TCR derives from a woman younger than 35 in good health. This rearrangement joins TRBV2 to TRBJ1-5; 7 bases map to TRBD1. CDR3 amino acids: CASSPTGKDQPQHF. CDR3 sequence (DNA): TGTGCCAGCAGTCCGACAGGGAAGGACCAGCCCCAGCATTTT.